This TCR beta chain is from a study of T cell repertoires in cytomegalovirus infection. Study conclusions and caveats: Summed frequency of shared TCR beta families picked out CMV carriers who also had the relevant HLA.

Details on this clonotype: Antigen: not known. No conserved phenylalanine or tryptophan is present at the end of the CDR3, so a read error is the likely explanation.

TCRdb ran MiXCR on the reads and lists one entry per CDR3 protein. Of around 740,000 distinct CDR3 sequences in the sample, roughly 36% were seen once. This CDR3 has 15 residues. Trimming took off 1 base at V and 1 base at J, with 11 bases between the two ends. Per the germline V gene, CDR1 is MGHRA and CDR2 is YSYEKL. The chain uses TRBV4-1 and TRBJ2-7, with TRBD1 as a possible D gene (6 bases). The sequencing sample was made of PBMCs. The sequence came from a human donor in good health (CMV status not recorded). Some clones in this sample may be carry-over from other donors' samples. In nucleotides, the CDR3 is TGCGCCAGCAGCCAAGGTTCCGGACAGTCCTACGAGCAGTACTTA. Translation gives CASSQGSGQSYEQYL.